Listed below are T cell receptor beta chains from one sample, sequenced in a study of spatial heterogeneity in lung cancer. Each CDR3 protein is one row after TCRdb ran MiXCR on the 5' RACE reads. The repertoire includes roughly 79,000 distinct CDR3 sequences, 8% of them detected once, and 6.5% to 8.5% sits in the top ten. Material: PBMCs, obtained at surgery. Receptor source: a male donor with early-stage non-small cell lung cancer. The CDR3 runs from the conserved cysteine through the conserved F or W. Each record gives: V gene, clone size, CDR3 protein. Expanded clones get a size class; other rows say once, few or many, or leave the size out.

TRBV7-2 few CASRFYRNTEAFF
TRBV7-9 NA CASSRAGQGNTEAFF
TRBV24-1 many CATSDPKETQYF
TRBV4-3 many CASSQDQGFRSSYNEQFF
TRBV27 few CASGYYNSPLHF
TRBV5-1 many CASSLGSRNNEQFF
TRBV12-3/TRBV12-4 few CASSLDVGDNSPLHF
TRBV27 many CASSSLTVVAGELFF
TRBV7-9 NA CASSRQPLGHPSGANVLTF
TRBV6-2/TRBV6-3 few CASSYPSTGVEEQYF
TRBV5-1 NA CASSLGQNSNQPQHF
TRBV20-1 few CSASGWGRDTEAFF
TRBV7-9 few CASSSRGDNEKLFF
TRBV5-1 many CASSSDRVTEAFF
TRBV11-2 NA CASSPRLAGYEQFF
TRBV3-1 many CASSAGRVPFSGYTF
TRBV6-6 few CASSPSRTGTGTGYNSPLHF
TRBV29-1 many CSVELSGGTEAFF
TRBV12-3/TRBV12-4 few CASSLSGLGNEQFF
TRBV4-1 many CASSRIRDRDEQYF
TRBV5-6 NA CASSLEASWRTNEQFF
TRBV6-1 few CASSLDRPNTGELFF
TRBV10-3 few CAISELALTGQPQHF
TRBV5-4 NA CASSLGQPRVTDTQYF
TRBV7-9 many CASSPRVSYYEQYF
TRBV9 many CASSVGGIGYEQYF
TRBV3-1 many CASSHRGGANYEQYF
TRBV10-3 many CAISAGRNTEAFF
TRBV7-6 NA CASSPLGGGQETQYF
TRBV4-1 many CASSQEIRGVNTEAFF
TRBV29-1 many CSVEDPTTSYEQYF